This TCR beta chain stems from a study of blood T cells in healthy people across ages. Study-level points and caveats: More naive CD4+ cells and higher diversity marked long-lived donors relative to aged donors.

Per the germline V gene, CDR1 is DFQATT and CDR2 is SNEGSKA (reference sequence). V lost 6 bases and J lost 6; bases outside the gene matches: 10. The CDR3 consists of 14 residues. About this clonotype: The antigen remains undetermined.

Together with a sample-barcoded 5' primer, a J-beta primer mix was included in a second PCR lasting about 6 to 12 cycles. Each CDR3 protein is one row after TCRdb ran MiXCR on the 5' RACE reads. This table has about 730,000 distinct CDR3 sequences, roughly 47% appearing once. V gene TRBV20-1 combines with J gene TRBJ2-2; 7 bases map to TRBD2. The sequenced sample was blood. The sequence came from a woman aged 55-69 years in good health. The CDR3 nucleotides are TGCAGTGCCCCTCGGGGGGAGGCTGCCGGGGAGCTGTTTTTT. The encoded protein is CSAPRGEAAGELFF.